Below, one T cell receptor (beta chain) is given with its context. The CDR3 contains 14 residues. Deletions cut 3 bases from V and 1 base from J, with 6 bases between. Germline CDR1 reads LNHDA; CDR2 reads SQIVND (reference sequence). Repertoires were generated with immunoSEQ multiplex PCR, while TCRdb's copy carries only in-frame clones and drops some. This sample has about 75,000 clones, with under 90% found just once. The record originates from a study of T cell clones after liver transplantation. This chain connects TRBV19 to TRBJ2-2, with no clear D. This sequence originates from a human patient who received a liver transplant. A subset of T cells may come from the graft donor. Sequenced here: CD4+ T cells from blood, sampled about 50 months after liver transplant. CDR3 nucleotides: TGTGCCAGTAGTATCACAGTGAACACCGGGGAGCTGTTTTTT. Translation gives CASSITVNTGELFF.